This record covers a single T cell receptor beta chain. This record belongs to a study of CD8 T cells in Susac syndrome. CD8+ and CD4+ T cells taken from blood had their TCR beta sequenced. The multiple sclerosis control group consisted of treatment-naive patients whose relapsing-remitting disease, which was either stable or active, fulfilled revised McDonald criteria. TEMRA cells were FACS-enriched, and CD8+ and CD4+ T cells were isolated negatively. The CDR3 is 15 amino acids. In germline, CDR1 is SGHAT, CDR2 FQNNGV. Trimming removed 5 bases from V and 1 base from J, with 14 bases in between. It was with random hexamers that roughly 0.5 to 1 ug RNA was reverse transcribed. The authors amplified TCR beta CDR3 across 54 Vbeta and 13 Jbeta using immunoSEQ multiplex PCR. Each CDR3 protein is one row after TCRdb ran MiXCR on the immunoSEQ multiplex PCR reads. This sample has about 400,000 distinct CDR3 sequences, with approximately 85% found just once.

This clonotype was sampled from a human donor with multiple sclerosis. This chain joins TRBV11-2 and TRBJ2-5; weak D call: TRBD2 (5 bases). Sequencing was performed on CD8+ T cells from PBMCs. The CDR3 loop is CASSRILAIQETQYF. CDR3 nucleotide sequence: TGTGCCAGCAGCCGTATTTTAGCGATCCAAGAGACCCAGTACTTC.